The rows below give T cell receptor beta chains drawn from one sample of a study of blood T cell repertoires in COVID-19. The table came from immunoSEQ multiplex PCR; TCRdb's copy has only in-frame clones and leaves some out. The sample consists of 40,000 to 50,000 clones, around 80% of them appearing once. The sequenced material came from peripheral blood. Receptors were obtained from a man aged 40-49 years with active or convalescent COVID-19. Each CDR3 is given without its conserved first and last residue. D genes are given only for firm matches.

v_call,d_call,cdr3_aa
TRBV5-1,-,ASSFWQGPTGELF
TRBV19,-,ASSNRAGGDEQY
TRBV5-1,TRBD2,ASSVGLAGELSEQF
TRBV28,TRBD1,ASTLWDRVGQPQH
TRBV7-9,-,ASSPQGHPGTDTQY
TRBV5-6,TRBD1,ASTLRGGTGKNTIY
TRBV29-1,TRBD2,SVVLAGAEQY
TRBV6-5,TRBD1,ASSYSFGTGTDTQY
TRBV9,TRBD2,ASSVSGVPQETQY
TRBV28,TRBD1,ASRHRTGTNYGYT
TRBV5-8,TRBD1,ASSLAGQGETQY
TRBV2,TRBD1,ASRTGETGELF
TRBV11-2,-,ASSFRLMRSGANVLT
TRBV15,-,ATSRDPQGIGYGYT
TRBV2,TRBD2,ASSESGAETQY
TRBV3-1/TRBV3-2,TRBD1,ASSNGPSSGQGTSYEQY
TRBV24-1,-,ATSRGTIGYT
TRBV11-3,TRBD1,ASSLSGGKDGYT
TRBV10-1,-,ASSEDTTSRETQY
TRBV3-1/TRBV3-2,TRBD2,ASSIGTSGYNEQF
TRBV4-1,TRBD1,ASSQEGQTNQPQH
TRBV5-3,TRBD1,AGGTGPNYGYT
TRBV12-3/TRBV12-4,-,ASSFGGDEKLF
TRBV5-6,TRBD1,ASSLRGLSTGELF
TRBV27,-,ASSLMIPRGTDTQY
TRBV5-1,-,ASSFDSAEAF
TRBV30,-,AWSTGSGLGETQY
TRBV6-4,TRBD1,ASSEGTGGHEQF
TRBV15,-,ATSRDAQSNEKLF
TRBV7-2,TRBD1,AIKGQGGGEKLF
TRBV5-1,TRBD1,ASSLGGRGQNEQF
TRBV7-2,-,ASSLGGGRSNQPQH
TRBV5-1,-,ASSLEGSTDTQY
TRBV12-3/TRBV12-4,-,ASSLELGAEAF
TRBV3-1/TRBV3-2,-,ASSQDRAYNEQF
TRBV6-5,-,ASSSGLAQY
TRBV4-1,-,ASSHRRGNTEAF
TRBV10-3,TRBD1,AISGPPGQTFQETQY
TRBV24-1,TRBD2,ATSGSDTSGYNEQF
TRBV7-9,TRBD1,ASSRQGYDEKLF